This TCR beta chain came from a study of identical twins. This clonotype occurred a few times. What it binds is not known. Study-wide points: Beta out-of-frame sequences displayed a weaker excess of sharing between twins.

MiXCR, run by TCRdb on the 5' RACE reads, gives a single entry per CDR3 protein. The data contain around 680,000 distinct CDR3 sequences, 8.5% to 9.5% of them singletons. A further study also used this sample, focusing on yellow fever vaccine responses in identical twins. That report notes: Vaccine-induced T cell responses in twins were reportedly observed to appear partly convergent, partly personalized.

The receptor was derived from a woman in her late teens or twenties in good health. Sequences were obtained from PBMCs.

The CDR3 protein is CASSSLQGVGPYNEQFF. CDR3 in DNA: TGTGCCAGCAGTTCGTTACAGGGGGTTGGGCCCTACAATGAGCAGTTCTTC. The rearrangement joins TRBV28 to TRBJ2-1, with 8 bases that match TRBD1. V shed 4 bases and J 2 bases; nucleotides not matched to a gene: 10. Germline V gene sequence: CDR1 MDHEN, CDR2 SYDVKM. The CDR3 spans 17 residues.